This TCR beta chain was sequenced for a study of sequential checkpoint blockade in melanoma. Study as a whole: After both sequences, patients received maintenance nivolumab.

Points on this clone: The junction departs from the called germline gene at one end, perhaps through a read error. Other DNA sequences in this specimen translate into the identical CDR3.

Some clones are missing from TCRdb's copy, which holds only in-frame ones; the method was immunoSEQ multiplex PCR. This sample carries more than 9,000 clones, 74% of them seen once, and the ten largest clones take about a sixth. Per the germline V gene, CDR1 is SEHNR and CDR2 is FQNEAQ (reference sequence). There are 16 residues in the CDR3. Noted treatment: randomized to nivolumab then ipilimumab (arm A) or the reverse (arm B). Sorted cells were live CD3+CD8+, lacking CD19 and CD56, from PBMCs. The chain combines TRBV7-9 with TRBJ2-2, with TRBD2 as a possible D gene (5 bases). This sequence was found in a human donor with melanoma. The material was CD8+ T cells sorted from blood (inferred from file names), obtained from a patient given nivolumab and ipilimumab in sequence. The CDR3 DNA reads TGTGCCAGCAGCTCCCGTTCCCCGGCGAACACCGGGGAGTTGTTTTTT. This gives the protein CASSSRSPANTGELFF.